This entry features one T cell receptor beta chain sequence. Its antigen is not known. These data originate in a study of cytomegalovirus exposure and HLA in healthy donors. Study-level background: A subsequent analysis reported that the 120 or so validation repertoires were produced on the same platform that had also been used for the roughly 670 first-cohort repertoires.

Study outcomes and limitations: First-cohort TCR clusters tended to co-occur in the approximately 120 validation repertoires, a later analysis found. For cytomegalovirus status, the classifier reportedly gave diagnoses with high specificity and sensitivity.

Sequenced by immunoSEQ multiplex PCR; TCRdb stores in-frame clones only, minus some. The top ten clones hold 3% to 4% of a sample with more than 85,000 clones, approximately 90% of them seen once. From germline, CDR1 is SGHAT and CDR2 FQDESV (reference sequence). The CDR3 consists of 16 residues. The V gene end was trimmed by 5 bases and the J gene end by 3 bases; junction bases not matched to a gene: 12. This clonotype was sampled from a woman aged 18-30 years in good health and CMV-seropositive. The chain carries TRBV11-1 and TRBJ2-5, with TRBD1 matching over 7 bases. The specimen was PBMCs. DNA for the CDR3: TGTGCCAGCAGCCCTGCGACAGGGTCGGGGAAAGAGACCCAGTACTTC. Its protein is CASSPATGSGKETQYF.